The 29 T cell receptor beta chains given below trace back to one sample, sequenced in a study of radiotherapy plus CTLA-4 blockade in lung cancer. TCRdb's copy holds only in-frame clones and misses some; the assay was immunoSEQ multiplex PCR. The table has fewer than 40,000 clones, about 73% seen once; the top ten hold under 10%. The sample here was peripheral blood, taken from a patient treated with radiotherapy plus ipilimumab. These receptor sequences come from a human donor with non-small cell lung cancer who had stable disease on radiotherapy plus ipilimumab.

The V call is TRBV5-1, the J call TRBJ1-2; the D is unclear. V was shortened by 4 bases and J by 4 bases, with 11 bases between the two germline ends. Germline V gene lookup returns CDR1 SGHRS and CDR2 YFSETQ. The length of the CDR3 is 13 residues. In DNA form, the CDR3 reads TGCGCCAGCAGCACTGACACGGTCTATGGCTACACCTTC. Its translation is CASSTDTVYGYTF.

This chain links TRBV20-1 with TRBJ1-1, with unresolved D. CDR1 and CDR2 from the germline V gene are DFQATT and SNEGSKA (reference sequence). V lost 4 bases to trimming and J lost 7 bases, with 10 bases between them. This CDR3 spans 11 amino acids. This chain's CDR3 is CSAKEVHEAFF. The CDR3 DNA sequence: TGCAGTGCTAAGGAGGTCCATGAAGCTTTCTTT.

DNA of the CDR3: TGTGCCAGCAGACGCCAGGAGGCCGCTGAAGCTTTCTTT. Protein sequence: CASRRQEAAEAFF. The V and J genes are TRBV27 and TRBJ1-1; D call uncertain. This CDR3 spans 13 amino acids. The V end lost 6 bases, the J end lost 6 bases, and 14 bases lay between the germline ends. Per germline, CDR1 MNHEY and CDR2 SMNVEV (reference sequence).

The V gene is TRBV7-9, the J gene TRBJ1-3; D is unclear. CDR1 SEHNR and CDR2 FQNEAQ come from the germline V gene (reference sequence). This CDR3 has 15 amino acids. Trimming stripped 5 bases from V and 1 base from J, with 12 bases between. The CDR3 here is CASSQDRSSGNTIYF. DNA for the CDR3: TGTGCCAGCAGCCAGGACCGTTCGTCTGGAAACACCATATATTTT.

The chain carries TRBV2 and TRBJ1-1; the D gene is possibly TRBD1 (6 bases). The germline V gene has CDR1 SNHLY and CDR2 FYNNEI. The length of the CDR3 is 13 residues. The V end was cut by 1 base, the J end by 5 bases, with 8 bases between. CDR3 DNA: TGTGCCAGCAGTGAAGGGGGGCGTACTGAAGCTTTCTTT. Its translation: CASSEGGRTEAFF.

V and J are TRBV5-6 and TRBJ1-1, with a possible D match to TRBD1 (6 bases). Per germline, CDR1 SGHDT and CDR2 YYEEEE. This CDR3 has 14 amino acids. V lost 2 bases and J lost 3, with 11 bases in between. In DNA, the CDR3 is TGTGCCAGCAGCTTAGGGGGTCTAGACACTGAAGCTTTCTTT. As protein: CASSLGGLDTEAFF.

The rearrangement joins TRBV18 to TRBJ1-1; maybe TRBD1 (6 bases). V gave up 3 bases and J gave up 1 base, with 12 bases separating them. Germline CDR1 and CDR2: KGHSH and LQKENI. The CDR3 length is 15 residues. The CDR3 reads CASSPPDRPNTEAFF. The CDR3 nucleotides read TGTGCCAGCTCACCCCCGGACAGACCGAACACTGAAGCTTTCTTT. The variable domain in full, completed from reference TRBV18 and TRBJ1-1, reads NAGVMQNPRHLVRRRGQEARLRCSPMKGHSHVYWYRQLPEEGLKFMVYLQKENIIDESGMPKERFSAEFPKEGPSILRIQQVVRGDSAAYFCASSPPDRPNTEAFFGQGTRLTVV.

This chain joins TRBV5-6 and TRBJ2-7, with 10 bases lining up with TRBD1. The CDR3 spans 17 residues. Trimming cost V 4 bases and J 4 bases; bases outside gene matches: 14. Per the germline V gene, CDR1 is SGHDT and CDR2 is YYEEEE. The CDR3 loop reads CASSLRLGTGVRYEQYF. The CDR3 nucleotides read TGTGCCAGCAGCCTCAGATTGGGGACAGGGGTACGGTACGAGCAGTACTTC.

This clone was found once. The chain joins TRBV7-8 to TRBJ1-3; 7 bases are shared with TRBD1. There are 16 residues in the CDR3. Germline-derived CDR1 and CDR2 are SGHVS and FQNEAQ. V trimming: 5 bases; J trimming: 2 bases; junction bases outside the gene matches: 9. DNA for the CDR3: TGTGCCAGCAGCCAAACGACAGGGACTGCTGGAAACACCATATATTTT. As protein: CASSQTTGTAGNTIYF.

This clone was found once. The V gene is TRBV6-1, the J gene TRBJ2-7, with 8 bases aligning to TRBD1. CDR1 and CDR2 (germline): MNHNS, SASEGT. The CDR3 spans 15 residues. V was clipped by 6 bases and J by 0 bases; unmatched bases: 7. In DNA form, the CDR3 reads TGTGCCAGCAGGGCTAAGGGACAGGCCTCCTACGAGCAGTACGTC. This sequence encodes CASRAKGQASYEQYV.

CDR3 region: CASSKADSQETQYF. The CDR3 DNA sequence: TGCGCCAGCAGCAAGGCTGACTCTCAAGAGACCCAGTACTTC. The chain carries TRBV5-1 and TRBJ2-5; D is unresolved. With 4 bases removed from V and 2 bases from J, the gap between germline ends came to 12 bases. Per germline, CDR1 SGHRS and CDR2 YFSETQ. CDR3 size: 14 residues.

The chain links TRBV5-4 to TRBJ2-5, with 12 bases matching TRBD1. V lost 3 bases to trimming and J lost 5 bases; unmatched junction nucleotides: 5. The CDR3 length is 15 residues. The germline gives CDR1 SGHNT, CDR2 YYREEE (reference sequence). The CDR3 nucleotides read TGTGCCAGCAGCTGGGGGACAGGGGGCGGGGAGACCCAGTACTTC. Protein product: CASSWGTGGGETQYF.

V gene TRBV29-1 combines with J gene TRBJ1-2; D ambiguous. Germline CDR1 is SQVTM and CDR2 is ANQGSEA. The CDR3 runs 13 residues. V was clipped by 4 bases and J by 4 bases, with 13 bases between them. CDR3 coding DNA: TGCAGCGTTGGAGGTATAGAAACCTATGGCTACACCTTC. Encoded protein: CSVGGIETYGYTF. Full variable domain (remainder filled in from reference TRBV29-1 and TRBJ1-2): SAVISQKPSRDICQRGTSLTIQCQVDSQVTMMFWYRQQPGQSLTLIATANQGSEATYESGFVIDKFPISRPNLTFSTLTVSNMSPEDSSIYLCSVGGIETYGYTFGSGTRLTVV.

V is TRBV7-2 and J is TRBJ1-6, with unresolved D. CDR1 is SGHTA and CDR2 is FQGNSA in the germline V gene. This CDR3 contains 14 residues. V was cut by 5 bases and J by 10 bases, with 15 bases left in between. Here the CDR3 DNA reads TGTGCCAGCAGCCTAGGGATCGGAACCTCACCCCTCCACTTT. This codes for CASSLGIGTSPLHF.

The rearrangement links TRBV30 to TRBJ2-7; 7 nucleotides align to TRBD1. The CDR3 extends over 14 amino acids. Germline V gene lookup returns CDR1 GTSNPN and CDR2 SVGIG (reference sequence). With 0 bases clipped from V and 4 bases from J, the junction kept 6 bases outside the gene matches. CDR3 residues: CAWSVGMGQYEQYF. Here the CDR3 DNA reads TGTGCCTGGAGTGTGGGAATGGGACAGTACGAGCAGTACTTC.

V is TRBV28 and J is TRBJ2-5; the D gene is possibly TRBD2 (6 bases). V gave up 2 bases and J gave up 6 bases, with 19 bases separating them. The CDR3 is 16 residues long. The germline gives CDR1 MDHEN, CDR2 SYDVKM. CDR3 in amino acids: CASSLTGLEGRQTQYF. In DNA form, the CDR3 reads TGTGCCAGCAGTTTAACGGGACTGGAGGGCAGGCAGACCCAGTACTTC.

The CDR3 DNA follows: TGTGCCAGCAGGCCCCGGGACAGGGGGGCACAGCAGTACGTC. It specifies CASRPRDRGAQQYV. The chain has TRBV6-1 and TRBJ2-7, with 11 bases fitting TRBD1. Germline CDR1 is MNHNS and CDR2 is SASEGT. This CDR3 contains 14 residues. V lost 6 bases to trimming and J lost 8 bases; unmatched junction nucleotides: 9.

The gene calls are TRBV10-1 and TRBJ1-5, with 7 nucleotides matching TRBD1. The CDR3 sequence is 13 residues long. Germline CDR1 is WNHNN and CDR2 is SYGVQD (reference sequence). V lost 9 bases to trimming and J lost 0 bases; unmatched junction nucleotides: 2. The CDR3 coding sequence is TGCGCCAGGGGACAGTATAGCAATCAGCCCCAGCATTTT. The encoded protein is CARGQYSNQPQHF.

For this clone: One end of the junction does not line up with germline, which may come from a read error. V is TRBV7-6 and J is TRBJ1-2; D unresolved. This CDR3 region has 14 residues. Per the germline V gene, CDR1 is SGHVS and CDR2 is FNYEAQ. The CDR3 sequence: CASSLVGGRYGYTF. The CDR3 DNA follows: TGTGCCAGCAGTTTAGTAGGCGGGCGCTATGGCTACACCTTC.

V usage is TRBV19 and J usage is TRBJ1-1; no reliable D call. Between the trimmed V and J ends, which lost 0 bases and 5 bases, there was a span of 13 bases. Germline CDR1 reads LNHDA; CDR2 reads SQIVND (reference sequence). The length of the CDR3 is 15 residues. The CDR3 protein is CASSIDRGGGTEAFF. The DNA for the CDR3 is TGTGCCAGTAGTATAGATCGAGGCGGTGGAACTGAAGCTTTCTTT.

The rearrangement uses TRBV11-2 and TRBJ1-2, with D possibly TRBD1 on 5 matching bases. Trimming pared 2 bases from V and 4 bases from J, leaving 14 bases between. This CDR3 is 15 amino acids long. Germline CDR1 SGHAT, CDR2 FQNNGV. CDR3 DNA: TGTGCCAGCAGCTTAAACCGGGACCGCCTCTATGGCTACACCTTC. This codes for CASSLNRDRLYGYTF.

The table lists this clone with a few counts. The V gene is TRBV13, the J gene TRBJ1-5, with D possibly being TRBD1 (5 bases). Germline-derived CDR1 and CDR2 are PRHDT and FYEKMQ (reference sequence). Trimming took off 0 bases at V and 6 bases at J, with 12 bases between the two ends. CDR3 size: 15 residues. CDR3 nucleotides: TGTGCCAGCAGCTTAGGCCGGGGGGGAGGTCAGCCCCAGCATTTT. It specifies CASSLGRGGGQPQHF.

The chain employs TRBV6-1 and TRBJ2-5; D remains ambiguous. V shed 1 base and J shed 0 bases, with 6 bases lying between them. The CDR3 loop spans 14 amino acids. The V gene's germline CDR1 is MNHNS and CDR2 SASEGT. The CDR3 DNA reads TGTGCCAGCAGTGAAGAACGCTACCAAGAGACCCAGTACTTC. Translating it yields CASSEERYQETQYF.

The chain joins TRBV6-5 to TRBJ2-5, with D hard to call. The V gene's germline CDR1 is MNHEY and CDR2 SVGAGI. V was pared by 2 bases and J by 4 bases, with 8 bases between. CDR3 length: 13 amino acids. The CDR3 DNA reads TGTGCCAGCAGTTACAAGCTTTTAGAGACCCAGTACTTC. Its protein product is CASSYKLLETQYF.

The CDR3 spells CASSEWGAETQYF. The CDR3 DNA follows: TGCGCCAGCAGTGAGTGGGGGGCAGAGACCCAGTACTTC. The V gene is TRBV10-1, the J gene TRBJ2-5; D is tentatively TRBD1 or TRBD2 (6 bases each). Germline CDR1 is WNHNN and CDR2 is SYGVQD (reference sequence). This CDR3 has 13 amino acids. V was clipped by 1 base and J by 4 bases, with 7 bases between them.

The chain joins TRBV6-5 to TRBJ2-7, with D possibly being TRBD2 (5 bases). Deletions cut 0 bases from V and 6 bases from J, with 15 bases between. Germline values: CDR1 MNHEY, CDR2 SVGAGI. This CDR3 has 15 residues. The CDR3 DNA reads as TGTGCCAGCAGTTACTCTGGGCAATTAAGCGGCGAGCAGTACGTC. It is translated as CASSYSGQLSGEQYV.

The CDR3 DNA sequence: TGTGCCACCCTCCTCAGGGAAGCTTTCTTT. It encodes CATLLREAFF. The chain carries TRBV28 and TRBJ1-1; unclear D gene. CDR1 and CDR2 (germline): MDHEN, SYDVKM. Between the trimmed V and J ends, which lost 10 bases and 8 bases, there was a span of 11 bases. The CDR3 totals 10 residues.

The gene calls are TRBV6-1 and TRBJ2-3; D gene uncertain. V lost 1 base and J 2 bases, leaving 7 bases between the germline ends. Germline V gives CDR1 MNHNS, CDR2 SASEGT. The length of the CDR3 is 14 residues. The CDR3 DNA follows: TGTGCCAGCAGTGAAGGGATTTACACAGATACGCAGTATTTT. Translated: CASSEGIYTDTQYF.

This clone was counted a few times. This chain connects TRBV11-3 to TRBJ1-3; no clear D gene. The ends were cut back, 4 bases at V and 1 base at J, with 8 bases in the middle. The CDR3 loop spans 14 amino acids. Germline V lookup: CDR1 SGHNT, CDR2 YENEEA. The chain's CDR3 is CASSSRSSGNTIYF. The CDR3 DNA sequence: TGTGCCAGCAGCTCGAGATCATCTGGAAACACCATATATTTT.